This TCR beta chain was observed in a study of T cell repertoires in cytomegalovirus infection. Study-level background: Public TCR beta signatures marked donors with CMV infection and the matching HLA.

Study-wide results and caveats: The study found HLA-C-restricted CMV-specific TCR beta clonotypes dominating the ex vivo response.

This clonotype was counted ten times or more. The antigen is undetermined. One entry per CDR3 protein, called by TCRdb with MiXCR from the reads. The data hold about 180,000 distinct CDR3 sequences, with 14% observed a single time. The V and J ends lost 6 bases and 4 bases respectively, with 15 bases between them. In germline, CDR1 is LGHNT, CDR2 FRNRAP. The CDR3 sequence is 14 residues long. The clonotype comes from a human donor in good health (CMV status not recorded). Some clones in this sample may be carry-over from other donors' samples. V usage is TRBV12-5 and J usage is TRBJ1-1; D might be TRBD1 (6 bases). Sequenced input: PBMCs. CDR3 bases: TGTGCTAGTGGCTCCCACAGGGAGGGCACTGAAGCTTTCTTT. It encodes CASGSHREGTEAFF.